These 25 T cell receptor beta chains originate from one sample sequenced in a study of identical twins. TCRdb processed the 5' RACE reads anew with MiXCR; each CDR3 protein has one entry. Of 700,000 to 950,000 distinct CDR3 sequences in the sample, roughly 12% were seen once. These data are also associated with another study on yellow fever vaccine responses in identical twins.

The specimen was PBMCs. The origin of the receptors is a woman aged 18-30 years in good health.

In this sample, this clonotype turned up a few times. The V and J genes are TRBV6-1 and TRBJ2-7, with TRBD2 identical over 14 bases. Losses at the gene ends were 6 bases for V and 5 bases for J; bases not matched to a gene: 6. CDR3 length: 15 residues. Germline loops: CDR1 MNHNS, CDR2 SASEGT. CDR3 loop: CASSPGTSGSHEQYF. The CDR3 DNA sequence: TGTGCCAGCAGCCCCGGGACTAGCGGGAGCCACGAGCAGTACTTC.

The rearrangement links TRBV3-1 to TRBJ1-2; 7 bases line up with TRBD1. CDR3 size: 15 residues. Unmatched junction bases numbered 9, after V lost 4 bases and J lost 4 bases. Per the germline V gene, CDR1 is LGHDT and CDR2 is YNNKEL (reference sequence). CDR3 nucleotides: TGTGCCAGCAGCCCAACGGACAGGATCTCCTATGGCTACACCTTC. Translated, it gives CASSPTDRISYGYTF.

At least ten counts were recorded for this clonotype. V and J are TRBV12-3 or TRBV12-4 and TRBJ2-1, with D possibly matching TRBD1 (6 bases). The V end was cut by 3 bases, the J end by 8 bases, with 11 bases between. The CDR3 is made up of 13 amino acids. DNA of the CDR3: TGTGCCAGCAGTTTCAGGGGCCCGTATGAGCAGTTCTTC. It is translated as CASSFRGPYEQFF.

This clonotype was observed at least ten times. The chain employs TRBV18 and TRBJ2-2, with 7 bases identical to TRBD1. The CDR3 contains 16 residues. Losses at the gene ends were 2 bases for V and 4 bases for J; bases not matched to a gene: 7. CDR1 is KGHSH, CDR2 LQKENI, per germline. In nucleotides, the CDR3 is TGTGCCAGCTCACCATCAGACAGGGCGTCCACCGGGGAGCTGTTTTTT. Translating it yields CASSPSDRASTGELFF.

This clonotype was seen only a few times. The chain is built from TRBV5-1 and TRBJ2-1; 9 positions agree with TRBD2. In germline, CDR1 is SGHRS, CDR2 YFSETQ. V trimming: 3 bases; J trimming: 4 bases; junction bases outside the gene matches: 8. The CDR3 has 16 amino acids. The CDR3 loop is CASSSFGGRAYNEQFF. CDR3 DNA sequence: TGCGCCAGCAGCTCCTTTGGCGGGAGGGCTTACAATGAGCAGTTCTTC.

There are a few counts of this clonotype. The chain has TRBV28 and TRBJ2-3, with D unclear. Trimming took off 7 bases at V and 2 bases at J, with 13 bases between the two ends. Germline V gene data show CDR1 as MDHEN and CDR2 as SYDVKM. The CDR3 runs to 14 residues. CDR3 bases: TGTGCCAGCACCGACTTAGGGCTCACAGATACGCAGTATTTT. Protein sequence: CASTDLGLTDTQYF.

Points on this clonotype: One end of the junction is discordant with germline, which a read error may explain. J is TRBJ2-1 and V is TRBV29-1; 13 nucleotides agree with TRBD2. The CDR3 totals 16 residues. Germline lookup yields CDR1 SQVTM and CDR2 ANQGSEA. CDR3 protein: CNVEGGGGLAGDEQFF. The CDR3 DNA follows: TGCAACGTTGAAGGAGGAGGAGGACTAGCGGGAGATGAGCAGTTCTTC.

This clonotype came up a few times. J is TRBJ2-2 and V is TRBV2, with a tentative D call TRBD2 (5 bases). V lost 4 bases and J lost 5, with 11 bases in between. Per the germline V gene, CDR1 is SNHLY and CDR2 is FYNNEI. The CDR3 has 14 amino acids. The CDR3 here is CASSGGLATGELFF. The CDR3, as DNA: TGTGCCAGCAGTGGGGGTCTAGCAACCGGGGAGCTGTTTTTT.

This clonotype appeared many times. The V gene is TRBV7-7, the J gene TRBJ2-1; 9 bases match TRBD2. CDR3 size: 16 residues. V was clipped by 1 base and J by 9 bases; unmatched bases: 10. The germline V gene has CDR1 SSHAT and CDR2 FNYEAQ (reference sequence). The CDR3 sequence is CASSLEGASGVTEQFF. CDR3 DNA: TGTGCCAGCAGCTTAGAAGGTGCTAGCGGGGTTACTGAGCAGTTCTTC. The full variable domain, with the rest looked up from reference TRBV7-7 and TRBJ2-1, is GAGVSQSPRYKVTKRGQDVTLRCDPISSHATLYWYQQALGQGPEFLTYFNYEAQPDKSGLPSDRFSAERPEGSISTLTIQRTEQRDSAMYRCASSLEGASGVTEQFFGPGTRLTVL.

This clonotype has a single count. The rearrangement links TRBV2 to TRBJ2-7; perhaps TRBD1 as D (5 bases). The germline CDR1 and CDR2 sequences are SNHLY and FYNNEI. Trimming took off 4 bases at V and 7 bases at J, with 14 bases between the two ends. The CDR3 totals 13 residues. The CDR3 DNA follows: TGTGCCAGCAGTGGAGACGGCCCAGGGGAGCAGTACGTC. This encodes CASSGDGPGEQYV.

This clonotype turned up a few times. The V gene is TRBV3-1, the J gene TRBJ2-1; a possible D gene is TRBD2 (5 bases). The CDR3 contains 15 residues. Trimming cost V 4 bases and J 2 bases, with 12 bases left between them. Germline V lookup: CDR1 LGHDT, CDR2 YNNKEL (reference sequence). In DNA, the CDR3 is TGTGCCAGCAGCCTCGGGGTATTTACCTACAATGAGCAGTTCTTC. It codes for CASSLGVFTYNEQFF.

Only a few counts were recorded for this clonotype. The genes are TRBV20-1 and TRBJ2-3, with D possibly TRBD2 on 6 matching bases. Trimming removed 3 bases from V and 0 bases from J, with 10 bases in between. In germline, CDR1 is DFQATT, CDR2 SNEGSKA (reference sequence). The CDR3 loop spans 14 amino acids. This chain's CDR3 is CSASSAGSTDTQYF. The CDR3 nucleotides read TGCAGTGCTAGTTCCGCGGGGAGCACAGATACGCAGTATTTT.

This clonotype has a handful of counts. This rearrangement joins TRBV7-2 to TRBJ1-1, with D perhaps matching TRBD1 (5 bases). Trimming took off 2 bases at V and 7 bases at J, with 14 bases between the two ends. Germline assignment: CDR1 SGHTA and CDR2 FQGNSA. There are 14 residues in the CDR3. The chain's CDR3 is CASSLPQGRVEAFF. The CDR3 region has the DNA TGTGCCAGCAGCTTACCCCAGGGAAGGGTTGAAGCTTTCTTT.

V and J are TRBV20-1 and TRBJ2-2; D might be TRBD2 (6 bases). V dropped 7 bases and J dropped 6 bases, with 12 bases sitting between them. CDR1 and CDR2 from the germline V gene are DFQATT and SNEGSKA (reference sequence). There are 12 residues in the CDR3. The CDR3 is CSVVGGAGELFF. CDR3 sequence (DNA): TGCAGTGTTGTTGGCGGGGCCGGGGAGCTGTTTTTT.

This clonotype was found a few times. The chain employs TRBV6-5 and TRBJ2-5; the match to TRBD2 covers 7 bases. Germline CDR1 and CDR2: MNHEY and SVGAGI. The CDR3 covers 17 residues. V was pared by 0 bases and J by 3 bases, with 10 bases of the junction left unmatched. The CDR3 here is CASSYSRVGGDKETQYF. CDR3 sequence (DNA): TGTGCCAGCAGTTACTCCAGAGTGGGGGGGGATAAAGAGACCCAGTACTTC.

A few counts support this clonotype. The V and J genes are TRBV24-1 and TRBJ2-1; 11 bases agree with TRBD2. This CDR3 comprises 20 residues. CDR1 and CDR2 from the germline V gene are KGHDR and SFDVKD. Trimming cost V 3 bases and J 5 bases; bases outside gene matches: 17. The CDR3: CATSDRTVLAGGRQHNEQFF. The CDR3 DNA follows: TGTGCCACCAGTGATCGGACAGTCCTAGCGGGAGGTCGCCAGCACAATGAGCAGTTCTTC.

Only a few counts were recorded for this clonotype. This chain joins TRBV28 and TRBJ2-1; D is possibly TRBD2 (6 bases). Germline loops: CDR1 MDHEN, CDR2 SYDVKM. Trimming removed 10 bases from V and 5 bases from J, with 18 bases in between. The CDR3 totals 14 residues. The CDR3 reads CAITTGLHNNEQFF. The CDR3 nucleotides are TGTGCCATCACCACGGGACTCCATAACAATGAGCAGTTCTTC.

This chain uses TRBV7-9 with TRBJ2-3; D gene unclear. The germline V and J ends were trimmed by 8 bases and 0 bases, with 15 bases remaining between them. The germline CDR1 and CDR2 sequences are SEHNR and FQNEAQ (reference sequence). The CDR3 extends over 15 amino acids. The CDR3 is CASRVEGPSTDTQYF. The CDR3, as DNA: TGTGCCAGCCGAGTGGAAGGCCCTAGCACAGATACGCAGTATTTT.

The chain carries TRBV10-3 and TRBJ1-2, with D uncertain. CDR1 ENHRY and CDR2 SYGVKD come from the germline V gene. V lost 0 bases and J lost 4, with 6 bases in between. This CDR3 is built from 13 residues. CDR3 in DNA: TGTGCCATCAGTGAGTCAGCATCCTATGGCTACACCTTC. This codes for CAISESASYGYTF.

The CDR3 protein is CASSGEGAVNEKLFF. In DNA form, the CDR3 reads TGTGCCAGCAGTGGAGAAGGGGCCGTTAATGAAAAACTGTTTTTT. The rearrangement links TRBV2 to TRBJ1-4; the D gene is possibly TRBD1 (5 bases). Germline values: CDR1 SNHLY, CDR2 FYNNEI. The V and J ends lost 4 bases and 4 bases respectively, with 13 bases between them. CDR3 length equals 15 residues.

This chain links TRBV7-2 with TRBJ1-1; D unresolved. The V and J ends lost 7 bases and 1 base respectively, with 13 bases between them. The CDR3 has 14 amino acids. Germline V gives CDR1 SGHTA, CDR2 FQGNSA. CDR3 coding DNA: TGTGCCAGCACCTTTCTCCAGGCGAACACTGAAGCTTTCTTT. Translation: CASTFLQANTEAFF.

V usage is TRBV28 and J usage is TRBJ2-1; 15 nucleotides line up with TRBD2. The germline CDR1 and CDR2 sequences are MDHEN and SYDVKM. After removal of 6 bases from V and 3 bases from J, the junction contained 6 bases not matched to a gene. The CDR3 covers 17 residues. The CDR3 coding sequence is TGTGCCAGCAGCGCCGGGACTAGCGGGAGGAACTACAATGAGCAGTTCTTC. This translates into CASSAGTSGRNYNEQFF.

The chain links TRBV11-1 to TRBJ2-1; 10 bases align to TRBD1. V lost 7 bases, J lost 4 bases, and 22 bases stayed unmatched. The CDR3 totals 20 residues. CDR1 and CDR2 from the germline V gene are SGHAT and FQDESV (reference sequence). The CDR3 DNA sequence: TGTGCCAGCAACAAATTCGGCCCCCCGGAACGACAGGGGGCATACAATGAGCAGTTCTTC. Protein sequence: CASNKFGPPERQGAYNEQFF.

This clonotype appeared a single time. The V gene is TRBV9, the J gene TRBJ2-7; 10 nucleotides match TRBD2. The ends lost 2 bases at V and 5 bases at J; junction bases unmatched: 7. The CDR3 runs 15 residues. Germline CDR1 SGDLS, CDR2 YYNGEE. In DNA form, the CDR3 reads TGTGCCAGCAGCGTTACTAGCGGGGACGGTAACGAGCAGTACTTC. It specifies CASSVTSGDGNEQYF.

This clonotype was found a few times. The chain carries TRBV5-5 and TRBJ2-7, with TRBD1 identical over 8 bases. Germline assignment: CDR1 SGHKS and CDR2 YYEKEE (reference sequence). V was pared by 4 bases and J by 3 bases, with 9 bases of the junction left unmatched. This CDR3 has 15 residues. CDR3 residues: CASSPIDRGDYEQYV. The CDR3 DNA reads TGTGCCAGCAGCCCCATTGACAGGGGAGACTACGAGCAGTACGTC.